The TCR beta chain described here comes from a study of cytomegalovirus exposure and HLA in healthy donors. After removal of 9 bases from V and 0 bases from J, the junction contained 5 bases not matched to a gene. Germline lookup yields CDR1 SGHRS and CDR2 YFSETQ. The CDR3 length is 14 residues. Samples came from healthy bone marrow donors. A remark on this clone: The antigen is unknown.

Findings of the study overall: According to a later analysis, donors in an Asian-associated ancestry cluster reportedly had fewer N-insertions than the 666-donor mean.

Primers: 60 Vbeta forward and 13 Jbeta reverse. Per the original data handling: In a later analysis, 60 million to 90 million unique TCR beta chains included roughly 11 million shared by two or more donors. Sequencing used immunoSEQ multiplex PCR; TCRdb keeps in-frame clones, though not all of them. For V, J and clone size, that table is used; D and trimming come from the DNA. The sample holds tens of thousands of clones, 75% seen once. The material sequenced was PBMCs. This TCR derives from a middle-aged man in good health and CMV-seronegative. The chain recombines TRBV5-1 with TRBJ1-1; TRBD1 aligns across 10 bases. Here the CDR3 DNA reads TGCGCCACGGGGACAGGGGAACTGAACACTGAAGCTTTCTTT. Translating gives CATGTGELNTEAFF.